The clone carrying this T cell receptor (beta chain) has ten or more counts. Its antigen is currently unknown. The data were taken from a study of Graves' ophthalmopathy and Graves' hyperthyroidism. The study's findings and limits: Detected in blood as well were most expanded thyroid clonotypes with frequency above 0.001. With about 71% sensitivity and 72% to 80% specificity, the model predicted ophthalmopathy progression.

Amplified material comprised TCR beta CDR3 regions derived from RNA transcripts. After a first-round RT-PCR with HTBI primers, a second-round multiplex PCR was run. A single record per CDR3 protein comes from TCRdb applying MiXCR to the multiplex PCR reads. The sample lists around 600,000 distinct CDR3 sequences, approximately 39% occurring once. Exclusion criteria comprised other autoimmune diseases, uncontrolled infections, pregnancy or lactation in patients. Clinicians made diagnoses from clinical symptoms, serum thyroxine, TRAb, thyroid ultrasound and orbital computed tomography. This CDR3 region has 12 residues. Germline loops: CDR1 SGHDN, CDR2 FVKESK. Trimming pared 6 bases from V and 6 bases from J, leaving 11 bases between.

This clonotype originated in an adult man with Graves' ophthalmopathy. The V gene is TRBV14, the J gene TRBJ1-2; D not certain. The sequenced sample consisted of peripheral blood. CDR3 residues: CASSRAGDGYTF. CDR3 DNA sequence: TGTGCCAGCAGTAGAGCCGGGGATGGCTACACCTTC. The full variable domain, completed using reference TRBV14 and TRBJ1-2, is EAGVTQFPSHSVIEKGQTVTLRCDPISGHDNLYWYRRVMGKEIKFLLHFVKESKQDESGMPNNRFLAERTGGTYSTLKVQPAELEDSGVYFCASSRAGDGYTFGSGTRLTVV.